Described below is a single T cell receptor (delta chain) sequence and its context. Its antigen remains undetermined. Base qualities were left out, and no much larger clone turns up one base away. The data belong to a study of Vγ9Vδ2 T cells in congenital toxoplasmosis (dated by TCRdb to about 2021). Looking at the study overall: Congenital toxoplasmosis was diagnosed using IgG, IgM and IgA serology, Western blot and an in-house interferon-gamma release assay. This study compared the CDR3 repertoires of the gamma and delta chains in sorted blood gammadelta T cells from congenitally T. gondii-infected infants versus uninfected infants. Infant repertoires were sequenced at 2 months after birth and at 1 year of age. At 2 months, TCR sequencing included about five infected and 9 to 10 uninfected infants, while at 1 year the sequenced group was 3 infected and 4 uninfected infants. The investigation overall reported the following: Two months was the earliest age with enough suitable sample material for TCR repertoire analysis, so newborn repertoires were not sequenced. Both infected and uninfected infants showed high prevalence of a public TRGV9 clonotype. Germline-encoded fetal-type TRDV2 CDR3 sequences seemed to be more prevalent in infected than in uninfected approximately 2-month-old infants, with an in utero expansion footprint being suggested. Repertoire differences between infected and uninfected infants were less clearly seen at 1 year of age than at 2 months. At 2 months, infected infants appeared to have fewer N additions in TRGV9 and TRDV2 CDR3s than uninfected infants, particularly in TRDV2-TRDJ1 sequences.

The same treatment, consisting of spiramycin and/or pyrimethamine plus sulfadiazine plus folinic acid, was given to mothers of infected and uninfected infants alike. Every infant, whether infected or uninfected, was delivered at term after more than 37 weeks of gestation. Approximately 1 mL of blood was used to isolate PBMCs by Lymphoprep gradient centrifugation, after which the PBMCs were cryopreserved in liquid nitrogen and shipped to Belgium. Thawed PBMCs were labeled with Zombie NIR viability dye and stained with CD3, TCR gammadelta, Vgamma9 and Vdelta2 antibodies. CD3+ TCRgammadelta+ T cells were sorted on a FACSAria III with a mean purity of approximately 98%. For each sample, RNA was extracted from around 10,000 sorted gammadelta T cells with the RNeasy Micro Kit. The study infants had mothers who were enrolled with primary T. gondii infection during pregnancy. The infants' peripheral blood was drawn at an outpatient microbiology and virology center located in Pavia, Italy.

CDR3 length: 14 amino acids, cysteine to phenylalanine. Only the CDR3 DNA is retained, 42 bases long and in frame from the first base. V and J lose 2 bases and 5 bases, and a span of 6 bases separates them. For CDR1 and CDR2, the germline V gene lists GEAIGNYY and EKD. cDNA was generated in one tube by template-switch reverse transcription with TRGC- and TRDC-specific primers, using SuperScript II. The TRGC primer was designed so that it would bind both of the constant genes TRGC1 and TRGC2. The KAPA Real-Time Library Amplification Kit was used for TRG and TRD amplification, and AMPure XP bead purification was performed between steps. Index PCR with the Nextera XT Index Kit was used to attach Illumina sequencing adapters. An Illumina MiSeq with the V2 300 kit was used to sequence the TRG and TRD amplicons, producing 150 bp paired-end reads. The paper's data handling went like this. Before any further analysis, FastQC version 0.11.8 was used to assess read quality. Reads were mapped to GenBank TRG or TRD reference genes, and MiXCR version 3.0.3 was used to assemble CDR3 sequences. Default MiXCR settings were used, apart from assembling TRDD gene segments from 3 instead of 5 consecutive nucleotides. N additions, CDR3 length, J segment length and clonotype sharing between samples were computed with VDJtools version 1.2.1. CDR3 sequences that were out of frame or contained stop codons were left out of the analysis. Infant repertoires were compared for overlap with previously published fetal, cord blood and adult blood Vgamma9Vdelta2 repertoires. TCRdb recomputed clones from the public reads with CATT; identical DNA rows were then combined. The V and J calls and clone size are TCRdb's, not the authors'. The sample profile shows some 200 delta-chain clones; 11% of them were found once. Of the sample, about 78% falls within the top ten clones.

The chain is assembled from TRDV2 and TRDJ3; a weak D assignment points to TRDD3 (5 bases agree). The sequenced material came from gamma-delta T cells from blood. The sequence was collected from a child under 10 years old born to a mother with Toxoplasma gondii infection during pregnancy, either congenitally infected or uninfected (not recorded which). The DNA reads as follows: TGTGCCTGTGACATACTGGGGGACACCCGACAGATGTTTTTC. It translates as CACDILGDTRQMFF.